This T cell receptor (beta chain) stems from a study of T-cell memory formation after mild COVID-19. Turning to the study itself: The study found TCR clusters largely donor specific.

The CDR3 spans 10 residues. The V and J ends lost 6 bases and 15 bases, in that order; junction bases with no gene match: 8. Germline V lookup: CDR1 DFQATT, CDR2 SNEGSKA (reference sequence). From 5'RACE with constant-segment primers came TCR alpha and TCR beta cDNA libraries that carried sample barcodes and UMIs. MiXCR, applied by TCRdb to the 5' RACE reads, yields one record per CDR3 protein. Of about 340,000 distinct CDR3 sequences listed, roughly 15% were seen once; the top ten hold approximately 20%. The TCR was taken from a man aged 18 to 30 who had mild COVID-19 (a few samples of this study predate the infection). Cell type and time point are not known. Sequenced material: PBMCs or a T cell subset sorted from them (not recorded which). The gene calls are TRBV20-1 and TRBJ2-4, with 7 bases identical to TRBD1. Here the CDR3 reads CSAHRDRVYF. For the CDR3, the DNA is TGCAGTGCGCACCGGGACAGAGTGTACTTC.